The rows below give T cell receptor beta chains drawn from one sample of a study. Each CDR3 protein gets one entry after TCRdb re-called the 5' RACE reads with MiXCR. This table holds around 5,600 distinct CDR3 sequences, 52% found once. Sequencing was done on a sample of memory CD4+ T cells sorted from blood. The receptors originated from a female donor with breast cancer. The CDR3 runs from the conserved cysteine through the conserved F or W. A D gene is named only where the DNA matches it firmly. Clone sizes are given selectively: once, few, many, or a class where the clone is expanded.

J	size	D	V	CDR3	DNA
TRBJ1-5	NA	NA	TRBV10-2	CASSAAGLGQPQHF	TGCGCCAGCAGTGCCGCAGGGCTGGGCCAGCCCCAGCATTTT
TRBJ2-3	NA	NA	TRBV5-3	CARSWTANTQYF	TGTGCCAGAAGCTGGACAGCCAATACGCAGTATTTT
TRBJ1-5	NA	NA	TRBV7-3	CAGSFQPQHF	TGTGCCGGCAGCTTCCAGCCCCAGCATTTT
TRBJ1-2	few	NA	TRBV6-2/TRBV6-3	CASRDWTVSYGYTF	TGTGCCAGCAGGGACTGGACAGTCTCGTATGGCTACACCTTC
TRBJ2-7	NA	NA	TRBV6-5	CASSYGGTPYEQYF	TGTGCCAGCAGTTACGGGGGGACCCCCTACGAGCAGTACTTC
TRBJ1-6	NA	TRBD1	TRBV7-8	CASSPGTVSPLHF	TGTGCCAGCAGCCCCGGGACAGTTTCACCCCTCCACTTT
TRBJ2-1	NA	NA	TRBV3-1	CASSSASGPGFLHEQFF	TGTGCCAGCAGCTCTGCTTCGGGTCCCGGATTTCTTCATGAGCAGTTCTTC
TRBJ2-7	few	TRBD1	TRBV3-1	CASRFGQGYEQYF	TGTGCCAGCAGATTCGGACAGGGCTACGAGCAGTACTTC
TRBJ1-1	NA	NA	TRBV7-9	CASSVPEKGAFF	TGTGCCAGCAGCGTGCCAGAAAAGGGAGCTTTCTTT
TRBJ1-5	NA	NA	TRBV12-3/TRBV12-4	CASSLLGANQPQHF	TGTGCCAGCAGTTTGCTCGGTGCCAATCAGCCCCAGCATTTT
TRBJ1-2	few	NA	TRBV12-3/TRBV12-4	CASSRYGTDNYGYTF	TGTGCCAGCAGTCGATACGGGACGGACAACTATGGCTACACCTTC
TRBJ2-1	NA	TRBD1	TRBV12-3/TRBV12-4	CASRPGQGYEQFF	TGTGCCAGCAGGCCGGGACAGGGTTATGAGCAGTTCTTC
TRBJ2-5	NA	TRBD1	TRBV20-1	CSALGTGVYETQYF	TGCAGTGCACTGGGGACAGGGGTTTACGAGACCCAGTACTTC
TRBJ1-4	NA	NA	TRBV12-3/TRBV12-4	CASSIPQGTLFF	TGTGCCAGCAGTATCCCACAGGGTACTCTGTTTTTT
TRBJ2-1	few	NA	TRBV11-3	CASSLGPTLHEQFF	TGTGCCAGCAGCCTGGGACCAACCCTTCATGAGCAGTTCTTC
TRBJ2-1	NA	TRBD1	TRBV29-1	CSVEGGQGQFF	TGCAGCGTTGAAGGGGGACAGGGGCAGTTCTTC
TRBJ2-1	NA	TRBD2	TRBV20-1	CSARKTSGGWNEQFF	TGCAGTGCCAGGAAAACTAGCGGAGGGTGGAATGAGCAGTTCTTC
TRBJ1-5	few	NA	TRBV29-1	CSAAFPGNQPQHF	TGCAGCGCCGCCTTTCCGGGCAATCAGCCCCAGCATTTT
TRBJ2-1	NA	NA	TRBV6-5	CASSYLAKQAYNEQFF	TGTGCCAGCAGTTACTTGGCGAAACAGGCTTACAATGAGCAGTTCTTC
TRBJ2-3	NA	TRBD2	TRBV5-1	CASSFCLAGTDTQYF	TGCGCCAGCAGCTTTTGTCTAGCGGGCACAGATACGCAGTATTTT
TRBJ2-2	NA	NA	TRBV6-1	CASSDRGGTGELFF	TGTGCCAGCAGTGACAGGGGCGGCACCGGGGAGCTGTTTTTT
TRBJ2-5	NA	NA	TRBV20-1	CSACHDVETQYF	TGCAGTGCTTGTCATGACGTCGAGACCCAGTACTTC
TRBJ1-6	NA	NA	TRBV12-3/TRBV12-4	CASSSSNSPLHF	TGTGCCAGCAGCTCATCCAATTCACCCCTCCACTTT
TRBJ2-1	NA	TRBD2	TRBV20-1	CSAKLAGGPVF	TGCAGTGCCAAACTAGCGGGGGGGCCTGTCTTC
TRBJ2-7	NA	NA	TRBV5-1	CASSLSFEKYEQYF	TGCGCCAGCAGCTTGTCTTTCGAAAAGTACGAGCAGTACTTC
TRBJ2-3	NA	TRBD2	TRBV5-1	CASGLRGGQDTQYF	TGCGCCAGCGGCCTACGGGGGGGGCAAGATACGCAGTATTTT
TRBJ2-1	NA	TRBD2	TRBV12-3/TRBV12-4	CASSAGGRYNEQFF	TGTGCCAGCAGCGCGGGGGGACGCTACAATGAGCAGTTCTTC
TRBJ2-1	NA	TRBD2	TRBV11-1	CASSPIAGEINEQFF	TGTGCCAGCAGCCCGATAGCGGGAGAGATAAATGAGCAGTTCTTC
TRBJ2-7	few	TRBD2	TRBV4-1	CASSQPGTSGSSYEQYF	TGCGCCAGCAGCCAACCCGGGACTAGCGGGAGCTCCTACGAGCAGTACTTC
TRBJ2-5	NA	TRBD2	TRBV4-2	CASSLAGGKTQYF	TGTGCCAGCAGCTTAGCGGGAGGGAAGACCCAGTACTTC
TRBJ2-5	NA	NA	TRBV10-3	CAISESAKPETQYF	TGTGCCATCAGTGAGTCTGCGAAACCGGAGACCCAGTACTTC
TRBJ1-5	few	NA	TRBV12-3/TRBV12-4	CASRGRAGNQPQHF	TGTGCCAGCCGTGGGCGGGCAGGCAATCAGCCCCAGCATTTT
TRBJ2-7	NA	TRBD2	TRBV7-6	CASSPENSGMGYEQYF	TGTGCCAGCAGCCCAGAAAACAGCGGGATGGGCTACGAGCAGTACTTC
TRBJ2-5	once	NA	TRBV7-6	CASSPRTQQETQYF	TGTGCCAGCAGTCCCCGGACACAGCAAGAGACCCAGTACTTC
TRBJ2-7	NA	TRBD2	TRBV10-1	CASSDPGTSTYEQYF	TGCGCCAGCAGTGACCCCGGGACTAGCACCTACGAGCAGTACTTC
TRBJ2-4	NA	TRBD2	TRBV18	CASSPPRGGPGKNIQYF	TGTGCCAGCTCACCCCCCCGGGGGGGGCCGGGCAAAAACATTCAGTACTTC
TRBJ2-7	NA	TRBD2	TRBV4-2	CASSQDSLAGGGSYEQYF	TGTGCCAGCAGCCAAGACAGTCTAGCGGGAGGAGGCTCCTACGAGCAGTACTTC
TRBJ2-1	NA	NA	TRBV11-2	CASSVRGTIYNEQFF	TGTGCCAGCAGTGTTAGGGGGACAATCTACAATGAGCAGTTCTTC
TRBJ2-1	NA	TRBD2	TRBV20-1	CSASGGAAGLGEQFF	TGCAGTGCCTCGGGAGGCGCGGCCGGCCTCGGGGAGCAGTTCTTC
TRBJ1-5	NA	NA	TRBV6-6	CASERGGAGNQPQHF	TGTGCCAGCGAAAGGGGGGGGGCGGGCAATCAGCCCCAGCATTTT